One sample yielded the 26 T cell receptor beta chains listed below, sequenced in a study of blood T cell repertoires in COVID-19. Some clones are missing from TCRdb's copy, which holds only in-frame ones; the method was immunoSEQ multiplex PCR. This table has about 200,000 clones, 85% to 90% appearing once. Sequenced sample: peripheral blood. These receptors came from a man aged 35 to 55 with active or convalescent COVID-19.

This sequence joins TRBV29-1 and TRBJ2-1; D possibly corresponds to TRBD2 (7 bases). The CDR3 covers 14 residues. Germline CDR1 and CDR2: SQVTM and ANQGSEA. With 6 bases removed from V and 8 bases from J, the gap between germline ends came to 20 bases. The CDR3 sequence: CSVVQSLGGHEQFF. In nucleotides, the CDR3 is TGCAGCGTGGTACAGAGTCTCGGGGGGCATGAGCAGTTCTTC.

This clone occurred a few times. The rearrangement joins TRBV19 to TRBJ1-3; D is unresolved. CDR1 is LNHDA, CDR2 SQIVND, per germline (reference sequence). The CDR3 spans 13 residues. V was trimmed by 8 bases and J by 4 bases, leaving 12 bases between them. The CDR3 here is CASAELVGNTIYF. The CDR3 DNA reads as TGTGCCAGTGCGGAATTGGTCGGAAACACCATATATTTT.

V is TRBV3-1 (or the pseudogene TRBV3-2) and J is TRBJ2-2, with TRBD2 matching over 7 bases. Germline V gene lookup returns CDR1 LGHDT and CDR2 YNNKEL (reference sequence). The V segment lost 6 bases and the J segment 5 bases; nucleotides outside the gene matches: 12. The CDR3 has 16 amino acids. Here the CDR3 reads CASSNDGAGRTGELFF. DNA of the CDR3: TGTGCCAGCAGTAACGACGGAGCGGGAAGAACCGGGGAGCTGTTTTTT.

This rearrangement joins TRBV12-2 to TRBJ1-1; TRBD1 is taken as the D call from the table, unchecked against the DNA. TRBV12-2 represents a pseudogene. This CDR3 spans 17 amino acids. The CDR3: CASRLALRTGRYTEAFF. CDR3 DNA: TGTGCAAGTCGCTTAGCGCTTCGGACAGGTCGGTACACTGAAGCTTTCTTT.

The rearrangement uses TRBV2 and TRBJ1-1, with a weak D call TRBD1 (5 bases). Germline V gene lookup returns CDR1 SNHLY and CDR2 FYNNEI. The CDR3 has 12 residues. Trimming took 6 bases from V and 3 from J, leaving 8 bases between them. The CDR3 region has the DNA TGTGCCAGCAGGGGGCTGGACACTGAAGCTTTCTTT. Protein sequence: CASRGLDTEAFF.

The CDR3 DNA reads TGTGCCAGCAGTGTCCGGGACAGGGGGGTGGGCAAAAACATTCAGTACTTC. It specifies CASSVRDRGVGKNIQYF. The chain combines TRBV25-1 with TRBJ2-4, with TRBD1 matching over 11 bases. This CDR3 spans 17 amino acids. Looked up from germline, CDR1 is MGHDK and CDR2 is SYGVNS. The V and J ends lost 4 bases and 3 bases, in that order; junction bases with no gene match: 8.

CDR3 coding DNA: TGTGCCAGCAGCCCTCTAGCGGGAGGGGGTATAACCCAGTACTTC. Protein: CASSPLAGGGITQYF. The chain couples TRBV11-3 to TRBJ2-5; 12 bases are a match to TRBD2. The V and J ends lost 5 bases and 8 bases, in that order; junction bases with no gene match: 9. Germline V gene sequence: CDR1 SGHNT, CDR2 YENEEA. The CDR3 length is 15 residues.

This clone was observed a single time. The chain carries TRBV7-9 and TRBJ1-1, with unresolved D. Germline CDR1 is SEHNR and CDR2 is FQNEAQ (reference sequence). This CDR3 has 14 residues. V was clipped by 5 bases and J by 1 base, with 11 bases between them. CDR3 in amino acids: CASSRPEGNTEAFF. CDR3 bases: TGTGCCAGCAGCCGGCCCGAGGGGAACACTGAAGCTTTCTTT.

The sample holds one count of this clone. The chain uses TRBV28 and TRBJ1-5, with TRBD1 as a possible D gene (6 bases). The V end lost 6 bases, the J end lost 3 bases, and 12 bases lay between the germline ends. Germline-derived CDR1 and CDR2 are MDHEN and SYDVKM. The CDR3 consists of 14 residues. The CDR3, as DNA: TGTGCCAGCAGGGACAGCTATCTCAATCAGCCCCAGCATTTT. Encoded protein: CASRDSYLNQPQHF.

The chain joins TRBV18 to TRBJ1-1, with TRBD1 matching 11 bases. CDR1 and CDR2 (germline): KGHSH, LQKENI. This CDR3 comprises 16 residues. The trim removed 5 bases at V and 0 bases at J, leaving 5 bases unmatched. The CDR3 DNA sequence: TGTGCCAGCTCATTCGGACAGGGGGCTTTGAACACTGAAGCTTTCTTT. It codes for CASSFGQGALNTEAFF.

This clone appeared once. This rearrangement joins TRBV28 to TRBJ2-1; 7 bases fit TRBD2. V lost 2 bases to trimming and J lost 5 bases; unmatched junction nucleotides: 12. Per germline, CDR1 MDHEN and CDR2 SYDVKM. The CDR3 contains 17 residues. Here the CDR3 reads CASSLRLGLADNNEQFF. CDR3 DNA: TGTGCCAGCAGTTTAAGGCTTGGGCTAGCGGATAACAATGAGCAGTTCTTC.

This chain joins TRBV2 and TRBJ2-7, with D unclear. This CDR3 region has 14 residues. With 1 base removed from V and 2 bases from J, the gap between germline ends came to 9 bases. In germline, CDR1 is SNHLY, CDR2 FYNNEI. The CDR3 loop reads CASSEDLVAYEQYF. The DNA of the CDR3 is TGTGCCAGCAGTGAAGACTTAGTGGCCTACGAGCAGTACTTC.

The count of this clone is one. The V call is TRBV9, the J call TRBJ2-7; the match to TRBD1 covers 8 bases. The germline V gene has CDR1 SGDLS and CDR2 YYNGEE. Losses at the gene ends were 4 bases for V and 3 bases for J; bases not matched to a gene: 6. This CDR3 spans 14 amino acids. The CDR3 DNA follows: TGTGCCAGCAGCTCCGGGACAGGCATCTACGAGCAGTACTTC. Its protein product is CASSSGTGIYEQYF.

The rearrangement joins TRBV6-5 to TRBJ1-2; 7 nucleotides align to TRBD1. The CDR3 covers 14 residues. Per the germline V gene, CDR1 is MNHEY and CDR2 is SVGAGI. The V gene end was trimmed by 6 bases and the J gene end by 11 bases; junction bases not matched to a gene: 15. CDR3 loop: CASSRGTETRWYTF. CDR3 nucleotide sequence: TGTGCCAGCAGCCGTGGGACAGAAACACGGTGGTACACCTTC.

The genes are TRBV19 and TRBJ1-1, with D unresolved. V was pared by 0 bases and J by 4 bases, with 6 bases between. Germline-derived CDR1 and CDR2 are LNHDA and SQIVND (reference sequence). The CDR3 loop spans 13 amino acids. CDR3 in amino acids: CASSIETATEAFF. The CDR3 nucleotides read TGTGCCAGTAGTATAGAAACTGCCACTGAAGCTTTCTTT.

The V call is TRBV7-9, the J call TRBJ1-6; TRBD1 might be the D (5 bases). The V end lost 5 bases, the J end lost 6 bases, and 14 bases lay between the germline ends. The CDR3 length is 15 residues. From germline, CDR1 is SEHNR and CDR2 FQNEAQ (reference sequence). The CDR3 reads CASSRATDFNSPLHF. DNA of the CDR3: TGTGCCAGCAGCCGGGCGACAGACTTTAATTCACCCCTCCACTTT.

V gene TRBV2 combines with J gene TRBJ2-7; weak D call: TRBD2 (5 bases). Trimming removed 6 bases from V and 0 bases from J, with 18 bases in between. Germline assignment: CDR1 SNHLY and CDR2 FYNNEI. The CDR3 is 16 residues long. The CDR3 spells CASRESYRENSYEQYF. CDR3 sequence (DNA): TGTGCCAGCAGGGAATCGTACCGGGAAAACTCCTACGAGCAGTACTTC.

The CDR3 nucleotides are TGTGCCAGCAGTGACACTTATAGCAATCAGCCCCAGCATTTT. Its protein product is CASSDTYSNQPQHF. J is TRBJ1-5 and V is TRBV2; D unresolved. This CDR3 spans 14 amino acids. Trimming pared 3 bases from V and 0 bases from J, leaving 6 bases between. Germline V gene data show CDR1 as SNHLY and CDR2 as FYNNEI.

The chain couples TRBV3-1 (or the pseudogene TRBV3-2) to TRBJ1-1, with TRBD1 matching 7 bases. The CDR3 totals 14 residues. With V trimmed by 5 bases and J by 5 bases, 8 bases remained unmatched. CDR1 and CDR2 (germline): LGHDT, YNNKEL (reference sequence). For the CDR3, the DNA is TGTGCCAGCAGCGAGCCGACAGGGCGGACTGAAGCTTTCTTT. Residues: CASSEPTGRTEAFF.

The gene calls are TRBV6-1 and TRBJ1-2; 8 bases fit TRBD1. The CDR3 runs 17 residues. Germline CDR1 is MNHNS and CDR2 is SASEGT. V gave up 4 bases and J gave up 2 bases; unmatched junction bases: 12. Written as DNA, the CDR3 is TGTGCCAGCAGTGTAGGGACAGGCGCCCTGGGGAACTATGGCTACACCTTC. Translated, it gives CASSVGTGALGNYGYTF.

This clone turned up a few times. The chain employs TRBV11-2 and TRBJ2-1, with D possibly matching TRBD2 (6 bases). The CDR3 has 16 amino acids. Trimming removed 2 bases at V and 1 base at J, with 12 bases between. Germline CDR1 SGHAT, CDR2 FQNNGV. The DNA of the CDR3 is TGTGCCAGCAGCTTATTGGCTAGCGCTTCCTACAATGAGCAGTTCTTC. Residues: CASSLLASASYNEQFF.

The V and J genes are TRBV5-3 and TRBJ2-2; D ambiguous. TRBV5-3 is given ORF status, its function remaining uncertain. CDR3 length: 15 amino acids. Trimming took off 0 bases at V and 2 bases at J, with 8 bases between the two ends. This CDR3 is CARSLAQFNTGELFF. The CDR3, as DNA: TGTGCCAGAAGCTTGGCCCAGTTTAACACCGGGGAGCTGTTTTTT.

The V and J genes are TRBV2 and TRBJ1-2, with 10 bases that match TRBD1. The trim removed 7 bases at V and 3 bases at J, leaving 5 bases unmatched. CDR1 SNHLY and CDR2 FYNNEI come from the germline V gene. There are 14 residues in the CDR3. CDR3 coding DNA: TGTGCCAGCACCCTGGGACAGGGGTACTATGGCTACACCTTC. Protein product: CASTLGQGYYGYTF.

The genes are TRBV18 and TRBJ2-7; 12 bases are shared with TRBD2. This CDR3 contains 15 residues. The J segment lost 6 bases and the V segment lost 3 bases, leaving 6 bases of the junction unmatched. Germline CDR1 is KGHSH and CDR2 is LQKENI. In nucleotides, the CDR3 is TGTGCCAGCTCACCTCTAGCGGGAGGGCCGGGCGAGCAGTACTTC. This gives the protein CASSPLAGGPGEQYF.

CDR3 coding DNA: TGTGCCAGTAGTATCAACATCGGGAACCGAGATACCTACGAGCAGTACTTC. This encodes CASSINIGNRDTYEQYF. This rearrangement joins TRBV19 to TRBJ2-7; D possibly corresponds to TRBD2 (5 bases). Trimming cost V 3 bases and J 2 bases, with 20 bases left between them. The CDR3 is made up of 17 amino acids. The germline gives CDR1 LNHDA, CDR2 SQIVND (reference sequence).

The chain has TRBV6-5 and TRBJ2-1; 10 nucleotides match TRBD1. The CDR3 spans 14 residues. Per germline, CDR1 MNHEY and CDR2 SVGAGI. V trimming: 7 bases; J trimming: 8 bases; junction bases outside the gene matches: 8. The CDR3 DNA reads as TGTGCCAGCACCGCGGGACAGGGGTTTCATGAGCAGTTCTTC. It is translated as CASTAGQGFHEQFF.